The 24 T cell receptor beta chains given below trace back to one sample, sequenced in a study of shared clonotypes between healthy human individuals. The repertoire was sequenced with immunoSEQ multiplex PCR; TCRdb's copy has only in-frame clones and lacks some. The sample carries 2.5 million or so clones, around 90% recorded once. The sample taken for sequencing was naive CD4+ T cells sorted from blood. The subset here: CD45RA+ positively selected. Receptors were obtained from a man aged 18 to 29 in good health.

The V gene is TRBV6-6, the J gene TRBJ2-3; D is undetermined. The germline V and J ends were trimmed by 10 bases and 2 bases, with 7 bases remaining between them. The CDR3 runs 11 residues. The germline CDR1 and CDR2 sequences are MNHNY and SVGAGI (reference sequence). Here the CDR3 reads CATGHTDTQYF. The CDR3 nucleotides read TGTGCCACCGGCCACACAGATACGCAGTATTTT.

This clone was detected once. The V gene is TRBV7-9, the J gene TRBJ2-5, with 12 bases that match TRBD1. V lost 8 bases to trimming and J lost 4 bases; unmatched junction nucleotides: 8. This CDR3 is built from 15 residues. CDR1 and CDR2 (germline): SEHNR, FQNEAQ (reference sequence). CDR3 protein: CASGRDRGLAETQYF. CDR3 nucleotide sequence: TGTGCCAGCGGCCGGGACAGGGGGCTCGCAGAGACCCAGTACTTC.

The genes are TRBV6-5 and TRBJ1-1; 7 nucleotides agree with TRBD1. CDR3 length: 15 amino acids. Germline V gene data show CDR1 as MNHEY and CDR2 as SVGAGI. V was clipped by 0 bases and J by 5 bases; unmatched bases: 6. CDR3 DNA: TGTGCCAGCAGTTACTCGAGGGGGCGGAGGACTGAAGCTTTCTTT. It translates to CASSYSRGRRTEAFF.

The V gene is TRBV7-2, the J gene TRBJ1-2; the match to TRBD1 covers 7 bases. The CDR3 extends over 15 amino acids. Losses at the gene ends were 5 bases for V and 1 base for J; bases not matched to a gene: 7. The germline gives CDR1 SGHTA, CDR2 FQGNSA. The CDR3 protein is CASSLGQADNYGYTF. The DNA for the CDR3 is TGTGCCAGCAGCCTCGGACAGGCGGATAACTATGGCTACACCTTC.

This clone was detected once. The sample has other DNA sequences that encode this CDR3 too. This sequence joins TRBV28 and TRBJ1-2, with D tentatively TRBD1 (6 bases). Trimming stripped 6 bases from V and 3 bases from J, with 14 bases between. The CDR3 runs to 14 residues. The germline gives CDR1 MDHEN, CDR2 SYDVKM. The CDR3 nucleotides read TGTGCCAGCAGACAGGGAGGGGAGGACTATGGCTACACCTTC. Its protein product is CASRQGGEDYGYTF.

J is TRBJ1-6 and V is TRBV7-9; weak D call: TRBD1 (5 bases). CDR1 SEHNR and CDR2 FQNEAQ come from the germline V gene (reference sequence). The CDR3 loop spans 15 amino acids. The germline V and J ends were trimmed by 1 base and 9 bases, with 13 bases remaining between them. CDR3: CASSLGQGFVSPLHF. The CDR3, as DNA: TGTGCCAGCAGCTTAGGGCAGGGTTTCGTTTCACCCCTCCACTTT.

This clone has just one count. The V call is TRBV6-6, the J call TRBJ2-3, with 11 bases aligning to TRBD2. The CDR3 sequence is 16 residues long. V lost 4 bases, J lost 5 bases, and 8 bases stayed unmatched. Germline CDR1 MNHNY, CDR2 SVGAGI (reference sequence). For the CDR3, the DNA is TGTGCCAGCAGTTCATCGACTAGCGGGAAGGTAGATACGCAGTATTTT. Its protein product is CASSSSTSGKVDTQYF.

The CDR3 reads CASSGTYNEQFF. The DNA of the CDR3 is TGTGCCAGCAGTGGGACCTACAATGAGCAGTTCTTC. The chain combines TRBV6-5 with TRBJ2-1, with D hard to call. This CDR3 spans 12 amino acids. The V gene lost 5 bases and the J gene lost 2 bases, with 4 bases spanning the gap. CDR1 is MNHEY, CDR2 SVGAGI, per germline.

The CDR3 loop is CASSEYWRDSLLEQYF. The CDR3 DNA reads as TGTGCCAGCAGTGAATATTGGCGGGACAGTTTATTGGAGCAGTACTTC. The rearrangement uses TRBV25-1 and TRBJ2-7; D may be TRBD1 (7 bases). Germline values: CDR1 MGHDK, CDR2 SYGVNS. CDR3 length: 16 residues. Trimming shortened V by 0 bases and J by 7 bases, and 19 bases separated the two germline ends.

CDR3 in DNA: TGCGCCAGCAGACACAGTGGTTCACCCCTCCACTTT. This gives the protein CASRHSGSPLHF. The chain is built from TRBV10-2 and TRBJ1-6, with D hard to call. Germline values: CDR1 WSHSY, CDR2 SAAADI. This CDR3 comprises 12 residues. Between the trimmed V and J ends, which lost 6 bases and 9 bases, there was a span of 9 bases.

The gene calls are TRBV27 and TRBJ2-2, with TRBD2 identical over 8 bases. The germline V gene encodes CDR1 MNHEY and CDR2 SMNVEV (reference sequence). The length of the CDR3 is 15 residues. Losses at the gene ends were 1 base for V and 6 bases for J; bases not matched to a gene: 4. In DNA form, the CDR3 reads TGTGCCAGCAGTTTATATGCTAGCGGGTCCGGGGAGCTGTTTTTT. Encoded protein: CASSLYASGSGELFF.

V gene TRBV4-3 combines with J gene TRBJ2-7, with a weak D call TRBD2 (6 bases). The CDR3 consists of 15 residues. Germline loops: CDR1 LGHNA, CDR2 YSLEER. V shed 1 base and J shed 7 bases, with 17 bases lying between them. This CDR3 reads CASSQVPAGPGEQYF. Here the CDR3 DNA reads TGCGCCAGCAGCCAAGTCCCGGCGGGACCCGGGGAGCAGTACTTC.

V usage is TRBV11-3 and J usage is TRBJ2-1, with 7 bases matching TRBD1. The V segment lost 4 bases and the J segment 0 bases; nucleotides outside the gene matches: 3. The CDR3 length is 15 residues. The germline gives CDR1 SGHNT, CDR2 YENEEA. The DNA for the CDR3 is TGTGCCAGCAGCTCGCGACAGGGCTCCTACAATGAGCAGTTCTTC. Translation: CASSSRQGSYNEQFF.

This sequence joins TRBV5-1 and TRBJ2-3, with D unclear. The germline CDR1 and CDR2 sequences are SGHRS and YFSETQ. Trimming shortened V by 0 bases and J by 3 bases, and 11 bases separated the two germline ends. The CDR3 is 15 amino acids. The CDR3 sequence is CASSLALDDTDTQYF. As DNA, the CDR3 is TGCGCCAGCAGCTTGGCCCTAGACGATACAGATACGCAGTATTTT.

The chain employs TRBV28 and TRBJ2-1; D is undetermined. Trimming stripped 6 bases from V and 13 bases from J, with 22 bases between. This CDR3 region has 14 residues. The germline CDR1 and CDR2 sequences are MDHEN and SYDVKM. CDR3 in DNA: TGTGCCAGCAGGACGAAGACGGCCCCTTTCAAACAGTTCTTC. Its protein is CASRTKTAPFKQFF. Complete variable domain (other parts from reference TRBV28 and TRBJ2-1): DVKVTQSSRYLVKRTGEKVFLECVQDMDHENMFWYRQDPGLGLRLIYFSYDVKMKEKGDIPEGYSVSREKKERFSLILESASTNQTSMYLCASRTKTAPFKQFFGPGTRLTVL.

V gene TRBV5-4 combines with J gene TRBJ2-2; no clear D. This CDR3 contains 15 residues. Trimming removed 0 bases from V and 7 bases from J, with 13 bases in between. Per germline, CDR1 SGHNT and CDR2 YYREEE (reference sequence). The CDR3 loop is CASSLDTSAVGELFF. As DNA, the CDR3 is TGTGCCAGCAGCTTGGACACCTCCGCCGTCGGGGAGCTGTTTTTT.

The rearrangement joins TRBV19 to TRBJ1-2, with no clear D. V was shortened by 6 bases and J by 5 bases, with 13 bases between the two germline ends. This CDR3 has 13 amino acids. The germline gives CDR1 LNHDA, CDR2 SQIVND (reference sequence). CDR3: CASSPGRSYGYTF. The CDR3 DNA reads TGTGCCAGTAGCCCAGGACGGAGTTATGGCTACACCTTC.

The chain couples TRBV15 to TRBJ2-1; D remains ambiguous. V lost 6 bases and J 1 base, leaving 13 bases between the germline ends. The CDR3 runs 15 residues. CDR1 LNHNV and CDR2 YYDKDF come from the germline V gene (reference sequence). This CDR3 reads CATRAREPSYNEQFF. In DNA, the CDR3 is TGTGCCACCAGGGCTAGGGAACCGTCCTACAATGAGCAGTTCTTC.

The chain joins TRBV11-2 to TRBJ2-1; D is uncertain. CDR1 and CDR2 (germline): SGHAT, FQNNGV. The V gene lost 5 bases and the J gene lost 5 bases, with 19 bases spanning the gap. The CDR3 is 16 residues long. CDR3 sequence reads: CASSPLRGRSNNEQFF. Here the CDR3 DNA reads TGTGCCAGCAGCCCCTTGAGAGGAAGATCAAACAATGAGCAGTTCTTC.

The V call is TRBV30, the J call TRBJ1-1; D is unclear. The CDR3 covers 13 residues. With 3 bases removed from V and 4 bases from J, the gap between germline ends came to 12 bases. CDR1 is GTSNPN, CDR2 SVGIG, per germline (reference sequence). Here the CDR3 reads CAWRFRGFTEAFF. CDR3 DNA sequence: TGTGCCTGGAGATTTCGGGGATTCACTGAAGCTTTCTTT.

The V call is TRBV18, the J call TRBJ1-3; D is undetermined. There are 16 residues in the CDR3. V was pared by 0 bases and J by 1 base, with 10 bases between. Germline CDR1 is KGHSH and CDR2 is LQKENI. DNA for the CDR3: TGTGCCAGCTCACCACCATCCGGGGAGTCTGGAAACACCATATATTTT. Amino acid sequence: CASSPPSGESGNTIYF.

The V and J genes are TRBV11-2 and TRBJ1-1; TRBD1 is a possible D gene (5 bases). The CDR3 totals 15 residues. V shed 3 bases and J shed 4 bases, with 15 bases lying between them. Per germline, CDR1 SGHAT and CDR2 FQNNGV. CDR3 bases: TGTGCCAGCAGCTTTAGGCGGGGAGGGGTCACTGAAGCTTTCTTT. Its protein product is CASSFRRGGVTEAFF.

The J gene is TRBJ2-7, the V gene TRBV7-2; D possibly corresponds to TRBD2 (7 bases). This CDR3 region has 15 residues. In germline, CDR1 is SGHTA, CDR2 FQGNSA. Trimming left V 8 bases short and J 4 bases short, with 21 bases between. This CDR3 reads CASGARPGGGYEQYF. The CDR3 nucleotides read TGTGCCAGCGGCGCCCGGCCGGGGGGCGGGTACGAGCAGTACTTC.

This clone was seen only a few times. The DNA for the CDR3 is TGTGCCAGCAGTGAACAGGGGCTGTCCCAGCATTTT. This encodes CASSEQGLSQHF. The rearrangement uses TRBV2 and TRBJ1-5, with a weak D call TRBD1 (6 bases). Germline-derived CDR1 and CDR2 are SNHLY and FYNNEI. This CDR3 spans 12 amino acids. V dropped 2 bases and J dropped 11 bases, with 10 bases sitting between them.